A selection of T cell receptor beta chains follows, all from one sample in a study of blood T cells in healthy people across ages. TCRdb ran MiXCR on the 5' RACE reads and lists one entry per CDR3 protein. The table lists some 640,000 distinct CDR3 sequences, roughly 30% of them singletons, with 15% to 17% in the top ten. Sequenced: blood. These receptors were obtained from a woman over 75 in good health. Both conserved end residues are part of each CDR3. The order of the fields is clone size, D gene, J gene, V gene, CDR3 length, CDR3 DNA, CDR3 protein. D genes are given only for firm matches. Clone size is shown for a subset of rows, as once, few, many or a class of expanded clone.

NA,NA,TRBJ1-1,TRBV7-9,13,TGTGCCAGCAGGGGGGGGGGCGGCACTGAAGCTTTCTTT,CASRGGGGTEAFF
NA,NA,TRBJ1-6,TRBV20-1,16,TGCAGTGCTAGAGAAGGCCTAAGGGCATATAATTCACCCCTCCACTTT,CSAREGLRAYNSPLHF
many,NA,TRBJ2-7,TRBV30,13,TGTGCCTGGAGTGCGAACGGGGGCTACGAGCAGTACTTC,CAWSANGGYEQYF
NA,NA,TRBJ2-7,TRBV7-2,16,TGTGCCAGCAGCTTAGGATATCGGTCACAGTCTCACGAGCAGTACTTC,CASSLGYRSQSHEQYF
NA,NA,TRBJ2-7,TRBV5-1,15,TGCGCCAGCAGCCTCCTGGGTCGGAGCTCCTACGAGCAGTACTTC,CASSLLGRSSYEQYF
many,NA,TRBJ2-7,TRBV6-6,12,TGTGCCAGCAGTTACTCGGACGGCGAGCAGTACTTC,CASSYSDGEQYF
many,NA,TRBJ2-7,TRBV7-9,15,TGTGCCAGCAGCAAACGCGGGACGGATTCCTACGAGCAGTACTTC,CASSKRGTDSYEQYF
many,NA,TRBJ2-1,TRBV15,12,TGTGCCACCAGCAGAGAGACCACAGAGCAGTTCTTC,CATSRETTEQFF
few,NA,TRBJ1-2,TRBV6-5,14,TGTGCCGGCAGGGTTAGAGGGGGGTCGTGGGGCTACACCTTC,CAGRVRGGSWGYTF
many,NA,TRBJ1-2,TRBV4-2,15,TGTGCCAGCAGCCAGACCCTGACAGCTAACTATGGCTACACCTTC,CASSQTLTANYGYTF
few,NA,TRBJ1-2,TRBV11-2,14,TGTGCCAGCAGCTTAGCAGGGGCGGGAAGAGGCTACACCTTC,CASSLAGAGRGYTF
many,NA,TRBJ2-7,TRBV2,13,TGTGCCAGCAAGAGGGACACCGCCTACGAGCAGTACTTC,CASKRDTAYEQYF
NA,TRBD2,TRBJ2-5,TRBV3-1,15,TGTGCCAGCAGTGGTAGCGGGGGGATGTACAATGAGCAGTACTTC,CASSGSGGMYNEQYF
many,NA,TRBJ2-5,TRBV6-5,14,TGTGCCAGCAGCTACTTGGGTAGTCAAGAGACCCAGTACTTC,CASSYLGSQETQYF
NA,NA,TRBJ1-5,TRBV20-1,14,TGCAGTGCTCCTCCCCAGGGGCTTCTTCAGCCCCAGCATTTT,CSAPPQGLLQPQHF
NA,NA,TRBJ1-2,TRBV24-1,12,TGTGCCGCCAGTGATGGCCTCTATGGCTACACCTTC,CAASDGLYGYTF
NA,NA,TRBJ1-2,TRBV20-1,13,TGCAGTGCTAGAGATCCGCTGGCCTATGGCTACACCTTC,CSARDPLAYGYTF